This T cell receptor (beta chain) was retrieved from a study of identifying expanded T cells in peripheral blood. Study results and limitations: Approximately two-week clone count variance significantly increased as total template count grew. Technical replicates showed approximately 1.2 changed clones; two weeks roughly 16; four weeks 19.

Trimming took 5 bases from V and 7 from J, leaving 14 bases between them. Germline-derived CDR1 and CDR2 are SGHTA and FQGNSA. The CDR3 is made up of 13 amino acids. No infections or other immune events were documented during collection. Clones were read by immunoSEQ multiplex PCR, and TCRdb kept only the in-frame ones, dropping some. The sample includes more than 90,000 clones, 87% of them seen just once. Concerning this clone: No antigen is known for it.

The sequence was obtained from a person between 18 and 70 years old in good health. The sequenced material came from blood. The chain uses TRBV7-2 and TRBJ1-2; the D is unclear. The DNA for the CDR3 is TGTGCCAGCAGCCTCAATAGTAGATCTGGCTACACCTTC. Its protein is CASSLNSRSGYTF. Variable domain in full (rest from reference TRBV7-2 and TRBJ1-2): GAGVSQSPSNKVTEKGKDVELRCDPISGHTALYWYRQSLGQGLEFLIYFQGNSAPDKSGLPSDRFSAERTGGSVSTLTIQRTQQEDSAVYLCASSLNSRSGYTFGSGTRLTVV.